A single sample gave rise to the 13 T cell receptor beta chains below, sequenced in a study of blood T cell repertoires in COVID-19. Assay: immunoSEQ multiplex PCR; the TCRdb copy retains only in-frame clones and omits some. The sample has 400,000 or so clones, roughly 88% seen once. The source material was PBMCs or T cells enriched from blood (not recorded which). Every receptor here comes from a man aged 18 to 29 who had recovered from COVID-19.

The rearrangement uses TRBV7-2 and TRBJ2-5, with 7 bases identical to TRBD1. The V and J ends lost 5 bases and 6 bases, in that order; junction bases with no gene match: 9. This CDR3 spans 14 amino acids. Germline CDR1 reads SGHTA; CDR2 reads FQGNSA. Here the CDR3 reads CASSRDRLEKTQYF. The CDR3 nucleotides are TGTGCCAGCAGCCGGGACAGATTGGAGAAGACCCAGTACTTC.

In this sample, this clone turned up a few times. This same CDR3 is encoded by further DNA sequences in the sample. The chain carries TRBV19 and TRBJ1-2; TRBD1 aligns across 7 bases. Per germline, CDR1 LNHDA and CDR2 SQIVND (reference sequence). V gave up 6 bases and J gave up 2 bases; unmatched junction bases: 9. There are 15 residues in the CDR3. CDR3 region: CASSPRQGGNYGYTF. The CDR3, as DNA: TGTGCCAGTAGCCCACGTCAGGGGGGAAACTATGGCTACACCTTC.

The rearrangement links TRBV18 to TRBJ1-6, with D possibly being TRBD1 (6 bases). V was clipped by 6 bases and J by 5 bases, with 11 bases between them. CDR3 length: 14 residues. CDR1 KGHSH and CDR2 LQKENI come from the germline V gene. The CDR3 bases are TGTGCCAGCTCTCGCTGGACAGATAATTCACCCCTCCACTTT. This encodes CASSRWTDNSPLHF. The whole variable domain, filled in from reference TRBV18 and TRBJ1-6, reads NAGVMQNPRHLVRRRGQEARLRCSPMKGHSHVYWYRQLPEEGLKFMVYLQKENIIDESGMPKERFSAEFPKEGPSILRIQQVVRGDSAAYFCASSRWTDNSPLHFGNGTRLTVT.

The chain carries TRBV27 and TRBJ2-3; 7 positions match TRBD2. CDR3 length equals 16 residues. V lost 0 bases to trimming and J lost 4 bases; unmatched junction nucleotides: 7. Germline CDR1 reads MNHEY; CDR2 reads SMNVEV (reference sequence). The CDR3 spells CASSLSMRERADTQYF. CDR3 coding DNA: TGTGCCAGCAGTTTATCGATGCGGGAGAGGGCAGATACGCAGTATTTT.

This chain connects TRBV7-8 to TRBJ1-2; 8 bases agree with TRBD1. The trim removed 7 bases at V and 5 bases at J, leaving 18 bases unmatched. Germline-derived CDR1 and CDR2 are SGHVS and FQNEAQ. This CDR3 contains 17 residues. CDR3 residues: CASTLQGVNSFKYGYTF. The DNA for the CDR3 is TGTGCCAGCACCCTACAGGGGGTGAATTCCTTTAAGTATGGCTACACCTTC.

The CDR3 reads CASSLRAGGSTDTQYF. The CDR3 DNA follows: TGTGCCAGCAGCTTAAGAGCGGGAGGCAGCACAGATACGCAGTATTTT. This chain links TRBV7-9 with TRBJ2-3; 9 nucleotides align to TRBD2. Per the germline V gene, CDR1 is SEHNR and CDR2 is FQNEAQ (reference sequence). This CDR3 has 16 amino acids. Losses at the gene ends were 2 bases for V and 0 bases for J; bases not matched to a gene: 3.

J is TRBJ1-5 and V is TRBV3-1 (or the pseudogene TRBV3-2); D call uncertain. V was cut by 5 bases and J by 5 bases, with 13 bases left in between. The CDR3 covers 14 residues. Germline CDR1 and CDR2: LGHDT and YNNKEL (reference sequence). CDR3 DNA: TGTGCCAGCAGCTTCACTTCTAGTGATCAGCCCCAGCATTTT. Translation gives CASSFTSSDQPQHF.

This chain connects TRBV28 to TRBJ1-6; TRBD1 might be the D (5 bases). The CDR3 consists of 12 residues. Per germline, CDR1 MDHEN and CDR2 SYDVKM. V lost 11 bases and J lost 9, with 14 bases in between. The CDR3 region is CAGRGIGSPLHF. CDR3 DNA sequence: TGTGCCGGTAGGGGTATAGGTTCACCCCTCCACTTT.

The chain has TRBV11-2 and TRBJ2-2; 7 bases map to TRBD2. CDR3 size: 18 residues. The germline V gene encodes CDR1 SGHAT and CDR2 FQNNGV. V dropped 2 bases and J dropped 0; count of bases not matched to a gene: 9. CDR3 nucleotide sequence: TGTGCCAGCAGCTTACGTAGCGGGCCCGCTGCGAACACCGGGGAGCTGTTTTTT. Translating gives CASSLRSGPAANTGELFF.

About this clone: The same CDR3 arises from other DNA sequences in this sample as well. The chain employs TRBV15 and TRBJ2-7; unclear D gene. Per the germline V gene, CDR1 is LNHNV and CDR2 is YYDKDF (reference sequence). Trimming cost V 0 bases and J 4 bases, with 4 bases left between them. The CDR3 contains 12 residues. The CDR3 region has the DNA TGTGCCACCAGCAGAGATCGGTACGAGCAGTACTTC. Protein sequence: CATSRDRYEQYF.

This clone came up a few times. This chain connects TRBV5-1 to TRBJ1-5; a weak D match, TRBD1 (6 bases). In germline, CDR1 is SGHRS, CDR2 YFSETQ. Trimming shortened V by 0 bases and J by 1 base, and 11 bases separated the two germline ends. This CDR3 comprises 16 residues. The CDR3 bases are TGCGCCAGCAGCTTGGGGGACAATTTAAGCAATCAGCCCCAGCATTTT. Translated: CASSLGDNLSNQPQHF.

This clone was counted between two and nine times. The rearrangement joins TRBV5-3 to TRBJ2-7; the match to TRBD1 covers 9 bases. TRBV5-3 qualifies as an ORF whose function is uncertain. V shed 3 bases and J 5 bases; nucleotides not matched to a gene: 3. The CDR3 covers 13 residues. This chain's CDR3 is CARSSGTGNEQYF. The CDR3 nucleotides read TGTGCCAGAAGCTCCGGGACAGGGAACGAGCAGTACTTC.

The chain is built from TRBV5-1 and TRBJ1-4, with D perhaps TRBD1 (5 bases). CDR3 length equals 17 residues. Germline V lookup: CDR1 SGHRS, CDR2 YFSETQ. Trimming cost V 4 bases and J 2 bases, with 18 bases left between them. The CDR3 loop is CASSPLSLGGTNEKLFF. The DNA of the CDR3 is TGCGCCAGCAGCCCCTTATCGTTGGGGGGGACTAATGAAAAACTGTTTTTT.